This entry describes one T cell receptor (beta chain). Antigen specificity is unknown. Other nucleotide sequences in the sample specify the same CDR3. In the PCR, 60 Vbeta and 13 Jbeta primers were used. Measured with immunoSEQ multiplex PCR; TCRdb has only the in-frame clones, and not every one. The sample has about 200,000 clones, approximately 86% seen once. This entry belongs to a study of cytomegalovirus exposure and HLA in healthy donors. Study results and caveats: As was reported, the classifier diagnosed cytomegalovirus status with high specificity and sensitivity. A prior analysis recorded that most TCR beta V segments were productive about 90% or about 30% of the time.

The V gene's germline CDR1 is MDHEN and CDR2 SYDVKM. This CDR3 contains 14 residues. Trimming took off 7 bases at V and 1 base at J, with 11 bases between the two ends. The chain is built from TRBV28 and TRBJ2-1; D might be TRBD1 (7 bases). The specimen was PBMCs. The clonotype originates from a woman in her 30s in good health and CMV-seronegative. CDR3 nucleotides: TGTGCCAGCACCCCAGGGGGGTCCTACAATGAGCAGTTCTTC. This encodes CASTPGGSYNEQFF.